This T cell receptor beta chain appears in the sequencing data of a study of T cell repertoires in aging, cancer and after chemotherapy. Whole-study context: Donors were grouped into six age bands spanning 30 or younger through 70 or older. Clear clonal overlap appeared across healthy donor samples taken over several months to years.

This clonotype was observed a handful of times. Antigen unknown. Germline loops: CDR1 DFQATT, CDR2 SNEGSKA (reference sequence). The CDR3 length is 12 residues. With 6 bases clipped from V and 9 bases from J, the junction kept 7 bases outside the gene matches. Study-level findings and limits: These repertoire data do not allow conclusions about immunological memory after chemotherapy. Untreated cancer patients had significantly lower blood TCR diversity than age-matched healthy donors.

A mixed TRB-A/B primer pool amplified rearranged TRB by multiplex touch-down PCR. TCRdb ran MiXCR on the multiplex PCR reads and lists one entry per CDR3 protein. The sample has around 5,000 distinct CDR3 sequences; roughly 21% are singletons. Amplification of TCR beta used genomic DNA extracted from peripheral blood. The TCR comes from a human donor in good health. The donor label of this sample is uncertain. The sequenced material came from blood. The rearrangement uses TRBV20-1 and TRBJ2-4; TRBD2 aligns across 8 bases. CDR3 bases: TGCAGTGCGGATCGGGAGGGCCTCATTCAGTACTTC. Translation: CSADREGLIQYF.